This T cell receptor beta chain was obtained from a study of T cells in Graves' hyperthyroidism and ophthalmopathy. Study-level points and caveats: Most thyroid-expanded clonotypes above 0.001 were also found in blood.

Amplification targeted TCR beta CDR3 regions from RNA transcripts. First-round RT-PCR with HTBI primers amplified the TCR CDR3 region. TCRdb processed the multiplex PCR reads anew with MiXCR; each CDR3 protein has one entry. The sample has about 350,000 distinct CDR3 sequences, 15% to 20% seen once. Not enrolled were patients with uncontrolled infection, other autoimmune disease, pregnancy or lactation. About this clonotype: Its antigen is not identified.

The CDR3 spans 17 residues. V lost 1 base and J lost 4, with 17 bases in between. Germline lookup yields CDR1 MGHRA and CDR2 YSYEKL. Specimen: blood. The chain joins TRBV4-1 to TRBJ1-3; D not resolved. The source is a woman in her twenties or thirties with Graves' hyperthyroidism that later progressed to Graves' ophthalmopathy. The CDR3 region has the DNA TGCGCCAGCAGCCAAGTAGGAACTTTTGGACCCGGAAACACCATATATTTT. It translates to CASSQVGTFGPGNTIYF.